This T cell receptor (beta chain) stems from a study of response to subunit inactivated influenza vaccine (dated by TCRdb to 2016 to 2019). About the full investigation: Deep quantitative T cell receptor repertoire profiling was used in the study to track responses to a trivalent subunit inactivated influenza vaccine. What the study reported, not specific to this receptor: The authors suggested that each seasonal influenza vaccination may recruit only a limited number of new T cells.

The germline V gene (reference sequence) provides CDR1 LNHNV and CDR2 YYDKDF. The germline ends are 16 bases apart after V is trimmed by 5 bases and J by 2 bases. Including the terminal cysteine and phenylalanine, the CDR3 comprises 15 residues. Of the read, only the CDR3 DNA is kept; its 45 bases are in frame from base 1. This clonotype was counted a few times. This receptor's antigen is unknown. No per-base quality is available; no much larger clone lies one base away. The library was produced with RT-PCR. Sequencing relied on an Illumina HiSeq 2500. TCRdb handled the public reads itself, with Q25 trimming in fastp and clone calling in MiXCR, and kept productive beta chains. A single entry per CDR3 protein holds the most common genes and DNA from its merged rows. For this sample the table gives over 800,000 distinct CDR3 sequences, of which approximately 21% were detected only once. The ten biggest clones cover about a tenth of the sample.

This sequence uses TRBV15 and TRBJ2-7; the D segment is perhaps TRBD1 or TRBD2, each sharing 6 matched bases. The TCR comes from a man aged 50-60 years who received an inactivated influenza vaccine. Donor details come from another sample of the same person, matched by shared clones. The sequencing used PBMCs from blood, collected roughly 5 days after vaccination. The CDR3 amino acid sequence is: CATSLMRDTAYEQYF. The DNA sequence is TGTGCCACCAGCTTGATGCGGGACACCGCCTACGAGCAGTACTTC.